This T cell receptor beta chain stems from a study of graft-versus-host responses after intestinal transplantation. Study details: Each patient got anti-thymocyte globulin induction, then tacrolimus and steroids for two to four years. The study, taken as a whole, reports: Elevated graft-versus-host to host-versus-graft clonal ratios in allografts were recorded for patients with graft-donor T cell macrochimerism. Marrow from the recipient contained GvH clones, some of which had appeared first in ileum or blood.

On this clone: The antigen is not known.

The V and J ends lost 4 bases and 13 bases respectively, with 10 bases between them. Germline V gene data show CDR1 as MRHNA and CDR2 as SNTAGT. The CDR3 length is 10 residues. Produced via immunoSEQ multiplex PCR; TCRdb's table is partial and in-frame only. The sample shows 90,000 to 130,000 clones, around nine tenths of them seen only once. This chain joins TRBV6-4 and TRBJ1-1; D uncertain. The receptor's source is a human donor who was the organ donor for an intestinal transplant. Sequenced material: unstimulated CD4+ T cells sorted from spleen or lymph node cells, taken before transplant. CDR3 sequence reads: CASSARTGFF. As DNA, the CDR3 is TGTGCCAGCAGTGCTCGTACGGGTTTCTTT.